A selection of T cell receptor beta chains follows, all from one sample in a study of blood T cell repertoires in COVID-19. Repertoires were generated with immunoSEQ multiplex PCR, while TCRdb's copy carries only in-frame clones and drops some. The sample has about 99,000 clones, 84% seen once. Material: peripheral blood. These receptor sequences come from a man between 60 and 75 years old with acute or convalescent COVID-19. Both conserved end residues are part of each CDR3. Each record gives: J gene, V gene, D gene, clone size, CDR3 protein, CDR3 DNA. A D gene is named only where the DNA matches it firmly. Part of the rows lack a size; the others show once, few, many or a class for expanded clones.

TRBJ1-2	TRBV24-1	NA	NA	CATSGGGWNYGYTF	TGTGCCACCAGTGGCGGGGGCTGGAACTATGGCTACACCTTC
TRBJ2-7	TRBV19	NA	NA	CASSPRQTVVGPREQYF	TGTGCCAGTAGTCCACGACAGACAGTTGTCGGACCGAGAGAGCAGTACTTC
TRBJ2-5	TRBV11-2	TRBD2	NA	CASSLQTSRETQYF	TGTGCCAGCAGCCTACAGACTAGCCGAGAGACCCAGTACTTC
TRBJ2-5	TRBV28	TRBD2	NA	CASSSTSGQETQYF	TGTGCCAGCAGTTCGACTAGCGGACAAGAGACCCAGTACTTC
TRBJ1-6	TRBV28	TRBD1	NA	CASSQLGQGSDSPLHF	TGTGCCAGCAGTCAATTGGGACAGGGGAGCGATTCACCCCTCCACTTT
TRBJ2-7	TRBV28	NA	few	CASNTGTVNYEQYF	TGTGCCAGCAACACCGGGACTGTTAACTACGAGCAGTACTTC
TRBJ1-2	TRBV6-2/TRBV6-3	TRBD1	once	CASSLGQGIFYGYTF	TGTGCCAGCAGCCTCGGACAGGGGATTTTCTATGGCTACACCTTC
TRBJ1-1	TRBV11-2	NA	NA	CASSTAGIRTEAFF	TGTGCCAGCAGCACCGCAGGGATTAGGACTGAAGCTTTCTTT
TRBJ2-5	TRBV7-6	TRBD1	once	CASSGGGTGEETQYF	TGTGCCAGCAGCGGGGGAGGGACAGGGGAGGAGACCCAGTACTTC
TRBJ2-1	TRBV11-3	TRBD2	NA	CASSLVLAGDYNEQFF	TGTGCCAGCAGCTTAGTGCTAGCGGGAGACTACAATGAGCAGTTCTTC
TRBJ1-5	TRBV5-6	TRBD1	NA	CASSPPRDRGQQPQHF	TGTGCCAGCAGCCCCCCCCGGGACAGGGGCCAGCAGCCCCAGCATTTT
TRBJ2-1	TRBV5-1	TRBD1	once	CASSIRGQDNEQFF	TGCGCCAGCAGCATAAGGGGACAGGACAATGAGCAGTTCTTC
TRBJ2-2	TRBV11-2	NA	NA	CASSLGGAGELFF	TGTGCCAGCAGCTTAGGCGGGGCCGGGGAGCTGTTTTTT
TRBJ1-2	TRBV28	TRBD1	once	CASRGHGQGAHYGYTF	TGTGCCAGCAGGGGACATGGACAGGGGGCTCACTATGGCTACACCTTC
TRBJ2-7	TRBV6-1	TRBD2	few	CASSDGRLAGLNEQYF	TGTGCCAGCAGTGACGGGAGACTAGCGGGATTGAACGAGCAGTACTTC
TRBJ1-4	TRBV25-1	NA	NA	CASSEAGFATNEKLFF	TGTGCCAGCAGTGAGGCAGGGTTTGCAACTAATGAAAAACTGTTTTTT
TRBJ2-1	TRBV21-1	NA	NA	CASSKPTGGLSISGRDYNEQFF	TGTGCCAGCAGCAAACCGACAGGGGGCTTATCGATAAGCGGGAGGGACTACAATGAGCAGTTCTTC
TRBJ1-5	TRBV6-5	NA	NA	CASSRLGAEKHF	TGTGCCAGCAGCCGATTGGGGGCCGAGAAGCATTTT
TRBJ1-4	TRBV6-2/TRBV6-3	TRBD1	NA	CASSRTGAYFF	TGTGCCAGCAGTCGTACAGGGGCGTACTTTTTT
TRBJ2-3	TRBV5-1	NA	NA	CASSPPGGGGDTQYF	TGCGCCAGCAGCCCCCCAGGGGGCGGGGGAGATACGCAGTATTTT
TRBJ1-2	TRBV7-9	TRBD1	NA	CASSLRTDRGRGYTF	TGTGCCAGCAGCTTACGAACGGACAGGGGGCGCGGCTACACCTTC
TRBJ1-3	TRBV5-5	NA	NA	CASSLADSTGGNTIYF	TGTGCCAGCAGCTTGGCTGACAGTACAGGAGGAAACACCATATATTTT
TRBJ2-5	TRBV29-1	NA	once	CSVDKPGPQETQYF	TGCAGCGTTGACAAGCCAGGGCCCCAAGAGACCCAGTACTTC
TRBJ2-2	TRBV9	NA	NA	CASSVVASFYTGELFF	TGTGCCAGCAGCGTAGTAGCTAGCTTTTACACCGGGGAGCTGTTTTTT
TRBJ2-1	TRBV5-1	NA	NA	CASSLRDAREDEQFF	TGCGCCAGCAGCTTGAGGGATGCGCGGGAAGATGAGCAGTTCTTC
TRBJ1-2	TRBV27	TRBD1	NA	CASSHRTGGGYTF	TGTGCCAGCAGCCATAGGACAGGGGGAGGCTACACCTTC
TRBJ2-5	TRBV2	NA	NA	CASILGEVPRETQYF	TGTGCCAGCATTCTTGGGGAGGTGCCAAGAGAGACCCAGTACTTC
TRBJ1-1	TRBV7-9	NA	NA	CASSLSFSTEAFF	TGTGCCAGCAGCTTATCGTTTAGCACTGAAGCTTTCTTT
TRBJ1-1	TRBV29-1	NA	NA	CSVRDMNTEAFF	TGCAGCGTCAGGGACATGAACACTGAAGCTTTCTTT
TRBJ2-6	TRBV28	TRBD1	NA	CASSTDRGLSIGANVLTF	TGTGCCAGCAGTACGGACAGGGGGCTATCGATTGGGGCCAACGTCCTGACTTTC
TRBJ2-1	TRBV24-1	NA	once	CATSDTRFRTYNEQFF	TGTGCCACCAGTGATACTAGATTTAGGACCTACAATGAGCAGTTCTTC
TRBJ2-1	TRBV6-5	TRBD1	once	CASSFLDRGHSNEQFF	TGTGCCAGCAGTTTTTTAGACAGGGGACACTCCAATGAGCAGTTCTTC
TRBJ1-1	TRBV19	NA	NA	CASTLNTEAFF	TGTGCCAGTACTTTGAACACTGAAGCTTTCTTT
TRBJ2-3	TRBV4-3	TRBD2	many	CASSQEREIPDTQYF	TGCGCCAGCAGCCAAGAGCGGGAGATCCCAGATACGCAGTATTTT
TRBJ2-3	TRBV5-1	TRBD1	NA	CASSDRATDTQYF	TGCGCCAGCAGTGACAGGGCGACAGATACGCAGTATTTT
TRBJ2-2	TRBV24-1	TRBD2	NA	CATSDLWTSGPNTGELFF	TGTGCCACCAGTGATTTATGGACTAGCGGCCCGAACACCGGGGAGCTGTTTTTT
TRBJ1-3	TRBV9	NA	NA	CASSVVPEGNTIYF	TGTGCCAGCAGCGTAGTACCCGAGGGAAACACCATATATTTT
TRBJ1-4	TRBV2	NA	NA	CASRAEAVSEKLFF	TGTGCCAGCAGGGCCGAGGCAGTTTCCGAAAAACTGTTTTTT
TRBJ2-3	TRBV24-1	TRBD2	once	CATSDPGLAPSTDTQYF	TGTGCCACCAGTGATCCAGGACTAGCGCCTAGCACAGATACGCAGTATTTT
TRBJ2-7	TRBV15	NA	NA	CATSRDTRRNYEQYF	TGTGCCACCAGCAGAGATACTAGAAGAAACTACGAGCAGTACTTC
TRBJ1-1	TRBV29-1	NA	NA	CSADRSTEAFF	TGCAGCGCCGACAGAAGCACTGAAGCTTTCTTT
TRBJ2-3	TRBV24-1	NA	NA	CATSDSQGFADTQYF	TGTGCCACCAGTGATTCGCAGGGGTTCGCAGATACGCAGTATTTT